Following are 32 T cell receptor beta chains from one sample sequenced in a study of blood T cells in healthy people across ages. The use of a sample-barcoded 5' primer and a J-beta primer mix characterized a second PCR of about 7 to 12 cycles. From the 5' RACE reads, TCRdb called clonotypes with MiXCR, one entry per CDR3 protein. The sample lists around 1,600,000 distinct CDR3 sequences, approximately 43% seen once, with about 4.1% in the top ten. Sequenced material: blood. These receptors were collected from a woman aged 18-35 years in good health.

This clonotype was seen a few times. CDR3 bases: TGCAGTGCTAGAAACCCGCCGGGACAGGGTGACGCGGATCAGCCCCAGCATTTT. It translates to CSARNPPGQGDADQPQHF. The rearrangement joins TRBV20-1 to TRBJ1-5, with 9 bases fitting TRBD1. J was trimmed by 5 bases and V by 2 bases; bases with no gene match: 16. Germline loops: CDR1 DFQATT, CDR2 SNEGSKA (reference sequence). The CDR3 length is 18 residues.

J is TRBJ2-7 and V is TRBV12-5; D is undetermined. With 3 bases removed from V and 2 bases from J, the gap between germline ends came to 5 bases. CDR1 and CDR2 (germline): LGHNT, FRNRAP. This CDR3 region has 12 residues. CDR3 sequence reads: CASGLRTYEQYF. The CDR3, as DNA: TGTGCTAGTGGTTTAAGGACCTACGAGCAGTACTTC.

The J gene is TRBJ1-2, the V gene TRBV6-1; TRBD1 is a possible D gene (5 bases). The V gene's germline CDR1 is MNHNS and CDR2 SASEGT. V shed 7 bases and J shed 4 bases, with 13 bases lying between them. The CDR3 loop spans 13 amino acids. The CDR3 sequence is CASIRDRSYGYTF. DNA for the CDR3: TGTGCCAGCATCCGCGACAGATCCTATGGCTACACCTTC.

The CDR3 DNA reads as TGTGCCATCAGTGGGGATGGGGGATTAGGGCCCCAGCATTTT. As protein: CAISGDGGLGPQHF. The rearrangement joins TRBV10-3 to TRBJ1-5; a weak D match, TRBD1 (5 bases). This CDR3 comprises 14 residues. Trimming left V 4 bases short and J 9 bases short, with 16 bases between. Looked up from germline, CDR1 is ENHRY and CDR2 is SYGVKD.

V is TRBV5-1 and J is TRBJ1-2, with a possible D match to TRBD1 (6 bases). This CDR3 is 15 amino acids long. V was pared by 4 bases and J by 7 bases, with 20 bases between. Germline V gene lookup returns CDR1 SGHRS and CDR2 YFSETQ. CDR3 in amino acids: CASSQSTGIFGGYTF. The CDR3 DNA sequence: TGCGCCAGCAGCCAGTCAACAGGGATATTTGGTGGCTACACCTTC.

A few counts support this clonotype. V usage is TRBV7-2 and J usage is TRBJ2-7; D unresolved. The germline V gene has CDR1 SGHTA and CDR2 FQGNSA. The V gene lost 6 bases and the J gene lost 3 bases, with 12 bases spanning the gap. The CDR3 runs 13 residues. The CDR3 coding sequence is TGTGCCAGCAGACCCGGGCCTGACTACGAGCAGTACTTC. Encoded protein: CASRPGPDYEQYF.

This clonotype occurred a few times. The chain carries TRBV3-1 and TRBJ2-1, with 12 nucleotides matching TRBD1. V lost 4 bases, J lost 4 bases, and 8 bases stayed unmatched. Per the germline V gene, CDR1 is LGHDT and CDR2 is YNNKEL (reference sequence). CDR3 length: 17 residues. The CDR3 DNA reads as TGTGCCAGCAGCCCTCCTTGGGACAGGGGGCCGTACAATGAGCAGTTCTTC. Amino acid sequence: CASSPPWDRGPYNEQFF.

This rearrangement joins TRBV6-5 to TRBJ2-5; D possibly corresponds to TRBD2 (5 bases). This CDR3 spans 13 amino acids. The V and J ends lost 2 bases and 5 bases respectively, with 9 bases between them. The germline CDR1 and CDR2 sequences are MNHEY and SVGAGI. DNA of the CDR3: TGTGCCAGCAGTTACGCTAGCTTTGAGACCCAGTACTTC. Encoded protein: CASSYASFETQYF.

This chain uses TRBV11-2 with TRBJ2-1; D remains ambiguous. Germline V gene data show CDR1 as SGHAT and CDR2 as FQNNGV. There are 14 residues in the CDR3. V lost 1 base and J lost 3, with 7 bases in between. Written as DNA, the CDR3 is TGTGCCAGCAGCTTAGGGCAGGTCTACAATGAGCAGTTCTTC. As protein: CASSLGQVYNEQFF.

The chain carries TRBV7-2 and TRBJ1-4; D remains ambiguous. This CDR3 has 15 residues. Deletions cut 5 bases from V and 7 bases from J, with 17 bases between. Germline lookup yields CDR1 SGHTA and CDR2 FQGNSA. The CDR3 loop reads CASSALGKGSEKLFF. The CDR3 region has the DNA TGTGCCAGCAGCGCCCTGGGGAAGGGTTCTGAAAAACTGTTTTTT.

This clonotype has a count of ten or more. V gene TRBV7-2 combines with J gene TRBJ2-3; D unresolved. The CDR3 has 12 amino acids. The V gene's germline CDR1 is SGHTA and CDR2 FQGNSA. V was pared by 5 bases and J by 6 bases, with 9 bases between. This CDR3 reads CASSPFSDTQYF. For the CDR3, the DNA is TGTGCCAGCAGCCCGTTCAGTGATACGCAGTATTTT.

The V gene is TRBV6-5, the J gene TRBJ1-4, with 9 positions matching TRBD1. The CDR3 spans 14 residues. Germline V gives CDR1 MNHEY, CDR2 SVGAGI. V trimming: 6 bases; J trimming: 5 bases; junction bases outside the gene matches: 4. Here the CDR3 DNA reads TGTGCCAGCAGACCTGACAGGGGGAATGAAAAACTGTTTTTT. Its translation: CASRPDRGNEKLFF.

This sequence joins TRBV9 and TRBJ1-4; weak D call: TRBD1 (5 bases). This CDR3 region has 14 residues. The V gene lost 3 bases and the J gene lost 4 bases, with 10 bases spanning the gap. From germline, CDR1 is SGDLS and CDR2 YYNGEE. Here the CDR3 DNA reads TGTGCCAGCAGCGCTACGGGGGGTAATGAAAAACTGTTTTTT. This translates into CASSATGGNEKLFF.

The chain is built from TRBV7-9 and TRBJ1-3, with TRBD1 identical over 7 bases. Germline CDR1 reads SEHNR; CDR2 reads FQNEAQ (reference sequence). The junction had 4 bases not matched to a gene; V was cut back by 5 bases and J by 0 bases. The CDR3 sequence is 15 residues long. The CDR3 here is CASSIDRASGNTIYF. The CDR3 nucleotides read TGTGCCAGCAGCATCGACAGGGCCTCTGGAAACACCATATATTTT.

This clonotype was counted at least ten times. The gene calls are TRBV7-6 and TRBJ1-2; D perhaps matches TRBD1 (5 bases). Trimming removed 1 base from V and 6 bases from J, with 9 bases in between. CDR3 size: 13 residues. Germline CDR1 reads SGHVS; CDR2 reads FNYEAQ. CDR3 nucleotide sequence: TGTGCCAGCAGCTTAGTCCAGGGTGATGGCTACACCTTC. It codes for CASSLVQGDGYTF.

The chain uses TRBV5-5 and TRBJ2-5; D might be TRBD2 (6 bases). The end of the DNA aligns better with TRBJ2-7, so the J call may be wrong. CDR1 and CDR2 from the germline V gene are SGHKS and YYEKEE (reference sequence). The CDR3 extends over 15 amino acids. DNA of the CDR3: TGTGCCAGCAGCGGGGACTCCCAAAATCTCTACGAGCAGTACTTC. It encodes CASSGDSQNLYEQYF.

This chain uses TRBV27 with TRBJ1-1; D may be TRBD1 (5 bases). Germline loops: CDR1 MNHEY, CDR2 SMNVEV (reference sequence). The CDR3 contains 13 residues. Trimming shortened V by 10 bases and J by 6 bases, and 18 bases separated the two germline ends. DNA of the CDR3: TGTGCCACCCGAGGGGTGGGAGGGTCTGAAGCTTTCTTT. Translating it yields CATRGVGGSEAFF.

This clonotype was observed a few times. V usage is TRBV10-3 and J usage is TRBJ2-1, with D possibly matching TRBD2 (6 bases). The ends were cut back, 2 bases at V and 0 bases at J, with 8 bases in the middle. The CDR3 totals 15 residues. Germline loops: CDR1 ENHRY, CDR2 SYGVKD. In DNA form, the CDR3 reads TGTGCCATCAGTGAGAGGGAGGCCTCCTACAATGAGCAGTTCTTC. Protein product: CAISEREASYNEQFF.

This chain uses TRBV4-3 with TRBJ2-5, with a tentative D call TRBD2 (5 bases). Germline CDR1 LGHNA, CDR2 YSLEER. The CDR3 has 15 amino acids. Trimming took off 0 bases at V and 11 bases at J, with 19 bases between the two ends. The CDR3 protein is CASSQDRETYNEQYF. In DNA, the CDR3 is TGCGCCAGCAGCCAAGATAGGGAGACGTACAATGAGCAGTACTTC.

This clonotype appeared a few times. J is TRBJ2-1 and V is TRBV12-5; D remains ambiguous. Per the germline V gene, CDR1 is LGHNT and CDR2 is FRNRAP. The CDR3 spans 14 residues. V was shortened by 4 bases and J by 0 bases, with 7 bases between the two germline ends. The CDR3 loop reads CASGSGSSYNEQFF. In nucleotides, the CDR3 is TGTGCTAGTGGTTCGGGTAGCTCCTACAATGAGCAGTTCTTC.

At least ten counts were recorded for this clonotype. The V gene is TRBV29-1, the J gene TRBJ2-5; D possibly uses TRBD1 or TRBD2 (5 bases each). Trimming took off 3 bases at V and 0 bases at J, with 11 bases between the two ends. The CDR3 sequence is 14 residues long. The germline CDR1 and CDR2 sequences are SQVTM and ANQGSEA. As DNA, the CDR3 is TGCAGCGTTGAGGGGGTTTTGTACCAAGAGACCCAGTACTTC. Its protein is CSVEGVLYQETQYF.

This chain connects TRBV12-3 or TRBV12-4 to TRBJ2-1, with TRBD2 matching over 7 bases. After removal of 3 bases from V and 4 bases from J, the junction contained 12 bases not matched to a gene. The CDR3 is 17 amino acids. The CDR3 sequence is CASSFILRTRSYNEQFF. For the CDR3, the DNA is TGTGCCAGCAGTTTTATTCTTCGGACTAGAAGTTACAATGAGCAGTTCTTC.

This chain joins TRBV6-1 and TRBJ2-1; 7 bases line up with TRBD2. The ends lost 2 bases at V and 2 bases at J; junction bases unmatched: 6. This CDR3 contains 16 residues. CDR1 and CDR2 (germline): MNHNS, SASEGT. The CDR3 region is CASSEIGLDPYNEQFF. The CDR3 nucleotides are TGTGCCAGCAGTGAAATCGGACTAGATCCCTACAATGAGCAGTTCTTC.

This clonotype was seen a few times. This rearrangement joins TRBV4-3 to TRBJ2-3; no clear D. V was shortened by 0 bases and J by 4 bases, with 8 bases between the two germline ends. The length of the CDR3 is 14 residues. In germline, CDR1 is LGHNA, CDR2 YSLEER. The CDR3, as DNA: TGCGCCAGCAGCCAAGATCGAGGTCCAGATACGCAGTATTTT. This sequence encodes CASSQDRGPDTQYF.

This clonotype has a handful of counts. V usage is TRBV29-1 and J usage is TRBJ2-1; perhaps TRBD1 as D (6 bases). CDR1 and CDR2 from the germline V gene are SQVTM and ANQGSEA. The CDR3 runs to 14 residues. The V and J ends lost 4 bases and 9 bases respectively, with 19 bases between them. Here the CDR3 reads CSVAAQGWFGEQFF. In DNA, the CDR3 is TGCAGCGTTGCAGCACAGGGTTGGTTTGGTGAGCAGTTCTTC.

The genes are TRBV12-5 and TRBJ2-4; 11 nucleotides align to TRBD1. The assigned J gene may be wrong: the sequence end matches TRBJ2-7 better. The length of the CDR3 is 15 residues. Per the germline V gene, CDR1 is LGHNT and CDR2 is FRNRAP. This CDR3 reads CASGPGQGVFYEQYF. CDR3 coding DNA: TGTGCTAGTGGCCCGGGACAGGGGGTTTTCTACGAGCAGTACTTC.

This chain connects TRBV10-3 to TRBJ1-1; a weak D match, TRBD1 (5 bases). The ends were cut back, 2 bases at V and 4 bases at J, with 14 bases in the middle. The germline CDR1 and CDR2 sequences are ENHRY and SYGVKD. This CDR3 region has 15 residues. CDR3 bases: TGTGCCATCAGTGAGAGGGACCAAAGGGTCACTGAAGCTTTCTTT. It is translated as CAISERDQRVTEAFF.

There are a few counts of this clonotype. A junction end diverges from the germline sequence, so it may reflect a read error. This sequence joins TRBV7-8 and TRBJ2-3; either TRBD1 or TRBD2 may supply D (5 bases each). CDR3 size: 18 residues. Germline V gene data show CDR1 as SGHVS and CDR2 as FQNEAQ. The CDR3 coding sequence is TGTGCCGGCAGCCTACCCCCCTACGAGGGGCACAGCACAGATACGCAGTATTTT. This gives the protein CAGSLPPYEGHSTDTQYF. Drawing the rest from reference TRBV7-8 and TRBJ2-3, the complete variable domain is GAGVSQSPRYKVAKRGQDVALRCDPISGHVSLFWYQQALGQGPEFLTYFQNEAQLDKSGLPSDRFFAERPEGSVSTLKIQRTQQEDSAVYLCAGSLPPYEGHSTDTQYFGPGTRLTVL.

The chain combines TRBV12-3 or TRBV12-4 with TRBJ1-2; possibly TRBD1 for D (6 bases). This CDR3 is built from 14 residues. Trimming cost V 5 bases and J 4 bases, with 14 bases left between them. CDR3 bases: TGTGCCAGCAGTCCCACGGACAGCTCCTATGGCTACACCTTC. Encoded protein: CASSPTDSSYGYTF.

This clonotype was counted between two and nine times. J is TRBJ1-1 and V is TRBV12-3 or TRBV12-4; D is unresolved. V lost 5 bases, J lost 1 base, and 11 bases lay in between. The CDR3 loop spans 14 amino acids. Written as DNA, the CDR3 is TGTGCCAGCAGTCAACGGGCGGCGAACACTGAAGCTTTCTTT. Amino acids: CASSQRAANTEAFF.

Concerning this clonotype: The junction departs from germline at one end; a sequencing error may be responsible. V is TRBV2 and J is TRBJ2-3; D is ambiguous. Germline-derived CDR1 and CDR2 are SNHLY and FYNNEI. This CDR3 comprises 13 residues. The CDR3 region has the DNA TGTGCCGGCAGTGAAAACGTGGGAGATACGCAGTATTTT. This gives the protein CAGSENVGDTQYF.

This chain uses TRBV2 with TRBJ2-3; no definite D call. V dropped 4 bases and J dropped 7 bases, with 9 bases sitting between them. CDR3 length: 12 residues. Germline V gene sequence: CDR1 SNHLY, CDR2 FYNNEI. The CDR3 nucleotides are TGTGCCAGCAGTGGTGACGATTATACGCAGTATTTT. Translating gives CASSGDDYTQYF.